This entry is about one T cell receptor (beta chain). The antigen remains unidentified. These data come from a study of post-analysis software for immune sequencing data. CDR3 size: 14 residues. The germline gives CDR1 SGHRS, CDR2 YFSETQ. Deletions cut 0 bases from V and 1 base from J, with 7 bases between. General observations from the study: In patients, five or six TRBV segments were more frequent than in controls, with TRBV5-6, TRBV5-1 and TRBV20-1 among them.

Sequencing libraries made from TCR beta cDNA carried unique molecular identifiers. TCRdb re-called the PCR reads through MiXCR, storing one row per CDR3 protein. The table shows hundreds of thousands of distinct CDR3 sequences, with 59% occurring only once. Sequenced sample: blood. V usage is TRBV5-1 and J usage is TRBJ2-5, with D maybe TRBD2 (5 bases). The receptor comes from a girl aged 2 to 10 with multiple sclerosis. CDR3 residues: CASSLVEAQETQYF. CDR3 nucleotides: TGCGCCAGCAGCTTGGTGGAGGCCCAAGAGACCCAGTACTTC.